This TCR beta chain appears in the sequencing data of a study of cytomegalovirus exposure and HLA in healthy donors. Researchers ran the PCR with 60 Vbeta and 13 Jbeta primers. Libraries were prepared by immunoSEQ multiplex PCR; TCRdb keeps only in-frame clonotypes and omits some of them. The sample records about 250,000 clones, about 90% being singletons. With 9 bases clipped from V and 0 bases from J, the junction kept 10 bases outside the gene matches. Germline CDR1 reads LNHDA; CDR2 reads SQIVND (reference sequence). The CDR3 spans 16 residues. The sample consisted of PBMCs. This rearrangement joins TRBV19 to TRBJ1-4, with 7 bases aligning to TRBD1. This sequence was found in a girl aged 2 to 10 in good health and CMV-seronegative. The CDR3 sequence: CASRGGQLSTNEKLFF. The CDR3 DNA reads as TGTGCCAGCAGAGGGGGCCAGTTATCAACTAATGAAAAACTGTTTTTT.